One sample yielded the 9 T cell receptor beta chains listed below, sequenced in a study of technical replicates of blood from a few donors. Libraries were prepared by immunoSEQ multiplex PCR; TCRdb keeps only in-frame clonotypes and omits some of them. The sample includes approximately 81,000 clones, approximately 78% of them seen just once. Source material: PBMCs. The origin of the receptors is a human donor in good health. Some clones in this sample may be carry-over from other donors' samples.

The genes are TRBV6-5 and TRBJ1-2; D is undetermined. The CDR3 is 13 amino acids. Germline V gene data show CDR1 as MNHEY and CDR2 as SVGAGI. V shed 3 bases and J shed 8 bases, with 13 bases lying between them. The DNA for the CDR3 is TGTGCCAGCAGTTATAAGGGCTCGGGAGGCTACACCTTC. As protein: CASSYKGSGGYTF.

V gene TRBV5-1 combines with J gene TRBJ1-4; D may be TRBD1 (5 bases). The CDR3 consists of 15 residues. CDR1 is SGHRS and CDR2 is YFSETQ in the germline V gene. Trimming took 4 bases from V and 8 from J, leaving 18 bases between them. CDR3 region: CASSVRGGVGEKLFF. CDR3 DNA sequence: TGCGCCAGCAGCGTCCGGGGGGGGGTTGGCGAAAAACTGTTTTTT.

This chain uses TRBV29-1 with TRBJ2-3, with 10 bases fitting TRBD2. The CDR3 is 17 residues long. Germline CDR1 reads SQVTM; CDR2 reads ANQGSEA. Trimming removed 1 base from V and 0 bases from J; junction bases left unmatched: 7. The CDR3: CSVEGLAGVISTDTQYF. In DNA, the CDR3 is TGCAGCGTTGAAGGTCTAGCGGGAGTCATTAGCACAGATACGCAGTATTTT.

The chain uses TRBV6-4 and TRBJ2-1; 10 nucleotides line up with TRBD2. Germline CDR1 MRHNA, CDR2 SNTAGT. This CDR3 has 16 amino acids. The V and J ends lost 3 bases and 8 bases, in that order; junction bases with no gene match: 10. CDR3 DNA sequence: TGTGCCAGCAGTGATGAGGCTAGCGGGAGCGGTGATGAGCAGTTCTTC. It yields the protein CASSDEASGSGDEQFF.

V gene TRBV19 combines with J gene TRBJ2-5; TRBD1 might be the D (6 bases). V gave up 5 bases and J gave up 1 base, with 14 bases separating them. The germline gives CDR1 LNHDA, CDR2 SQIVND (reference sequence). This CDR3 is built from 15 residues. CDR3 sequence reads: CASSFQGILQETQYF. The CDR3 DNA reads TGTGCCAGTAGTTTTCAGGGGATCCTCCAAGAGACCCAGTACTTC.

This sequence joins TRBV6-5 and TRBJ2-5; D possibly corresponds to TRBD1 (6 bases). Germline CDR1 is MNHEY and CDR2 is SVGAGI. The CDR3 sequence is 15 residues long. V dropped 2 bases and J dropped 4 bases, with 14 bases sitting between them. The CDR3, as DNA: TGTGCCAGCAGTTACAATAGGGGGAGCGGAGAGACCCAGTACTTC. Its translation is CASSYNRGSGETQYF.

The chain combines TRBV7-3 with TRBJ2-2, with D possibly matching TRBD1 (5 bases). From germline, CDR1 is SGHTA and CDR2 FQGTGA. The CDR3 contains 13 residues. The V gene lost 7 bases and the J gene lost 4 bases, with 10 bases spanning the gap. CDR3 sequence (DNA): TGTGCCAGCACCCAGGGAATCACCGGGGAGCTGTTTTTT. This gives the protein CASTQGITGELFF.

V usage is TRBV6-6 and J usage is TRBJ2-7, with 8 bases matching TRBD2. This CDR3 has 15 residues. From germline, CDR1 is MNHNY and CDR2 SVGAGI (reference sequence). With 0 bases clipped from V and 3 bases from J, the junction kept 4 bases outside the gene matches. The DNA for the CDR3 is TGTGCCAGCAGTTACTCCGGGAGCGGGGGCTACGAGCAGTACTTC. Translating it yields CASSYSGSGGYEQYF.

The V gene is TRBV2, the J gene TRBJ2-7; the match to TRBD1 covers 9 bases. Trimming removed 7 bases from V and 6 bases from J; junction bases left unmatched: 10. CDR3 size: 14 residues. Looked up from germline, CDR1 is SNHLY and CDR2 is FYNNEI. The CDR3 sequence: CASNIWDRAGEQYF. In nucleotides, the CDR3 is TGTGCCAGCAACATATGGGACAGGGCGGGCGAGCAGTACTTC. Filled out from reference TRBV2 and TRBJ2-7, the complete variable domain reads EPEVTQTPSHQVTQMGQEVILRCVPISNHLYFYWYRQILGQKVEFLVSFYNNEISEKSEIFDDQFSVERPDGSNFTLKIRSTKLEDSAMYFCASNIWDRAGEQYFGPGTRLTVT.